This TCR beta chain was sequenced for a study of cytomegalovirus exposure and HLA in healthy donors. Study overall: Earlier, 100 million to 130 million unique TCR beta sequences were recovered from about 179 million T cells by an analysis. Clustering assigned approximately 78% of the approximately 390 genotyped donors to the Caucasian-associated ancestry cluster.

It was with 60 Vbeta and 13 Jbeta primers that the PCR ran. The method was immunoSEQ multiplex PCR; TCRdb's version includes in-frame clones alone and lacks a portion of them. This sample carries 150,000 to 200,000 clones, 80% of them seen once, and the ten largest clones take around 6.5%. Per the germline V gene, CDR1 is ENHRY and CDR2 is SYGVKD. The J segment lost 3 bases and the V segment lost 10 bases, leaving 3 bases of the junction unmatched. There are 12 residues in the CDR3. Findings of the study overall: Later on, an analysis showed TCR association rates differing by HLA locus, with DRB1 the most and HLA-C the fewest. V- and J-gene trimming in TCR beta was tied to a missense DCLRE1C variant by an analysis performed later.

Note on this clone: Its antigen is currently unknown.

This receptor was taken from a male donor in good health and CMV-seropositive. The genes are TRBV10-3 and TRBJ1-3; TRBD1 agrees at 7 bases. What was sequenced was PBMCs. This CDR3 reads CATTGDGNTIYF. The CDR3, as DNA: TGTGCCACAACAGGGGATGGAAACACCATATATTTT.